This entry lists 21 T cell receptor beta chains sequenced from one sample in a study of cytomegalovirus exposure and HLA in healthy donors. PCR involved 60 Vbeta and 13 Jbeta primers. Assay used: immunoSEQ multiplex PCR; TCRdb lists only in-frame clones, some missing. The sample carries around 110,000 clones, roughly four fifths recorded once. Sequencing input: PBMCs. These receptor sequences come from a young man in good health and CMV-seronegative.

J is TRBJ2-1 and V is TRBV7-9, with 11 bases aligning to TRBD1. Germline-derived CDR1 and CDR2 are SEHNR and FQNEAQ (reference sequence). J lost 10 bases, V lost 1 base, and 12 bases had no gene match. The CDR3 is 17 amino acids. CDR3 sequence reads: CASSLGGTGGGFTEQFF. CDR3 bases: TGTGCCAGCAGCTTAGGGGGGACAGGGGGGGGATTCACCGAGCAGTTCTTC.

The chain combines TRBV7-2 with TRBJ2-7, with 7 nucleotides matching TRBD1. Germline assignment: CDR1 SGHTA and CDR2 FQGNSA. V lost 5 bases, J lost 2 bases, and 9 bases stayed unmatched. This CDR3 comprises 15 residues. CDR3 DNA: TGTGCCAGCAGCGCCCCCGGGACAGCCACCTACGAGCAGTACTTC. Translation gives CASSAPGTATYEQYF. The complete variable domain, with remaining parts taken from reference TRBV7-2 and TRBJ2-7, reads GAGVSQSPSNKVTEKGKDVELRCDPISGHTALYWYRQSLGQGLEFLIYFQGNSAPDKSGLPSDRFSAERTGGSVSTLTIQRTQQEDSAVYLCASSAPGTATYEQYFGPGTRLTVT.

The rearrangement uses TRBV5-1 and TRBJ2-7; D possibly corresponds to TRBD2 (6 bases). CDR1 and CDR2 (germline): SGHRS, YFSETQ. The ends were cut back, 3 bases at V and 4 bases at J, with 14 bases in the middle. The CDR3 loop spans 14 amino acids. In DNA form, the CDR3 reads TGCGCCAGCAGCTCGGGGGTTAAAGGGTACGAGCAGTACTTC. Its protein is CASSSGVKGYEQYF.

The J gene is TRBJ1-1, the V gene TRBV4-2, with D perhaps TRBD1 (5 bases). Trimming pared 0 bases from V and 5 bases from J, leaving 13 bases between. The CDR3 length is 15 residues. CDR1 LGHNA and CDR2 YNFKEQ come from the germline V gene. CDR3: CASSQDLAGRTEAFF. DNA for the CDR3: TGTGCCAGCAGCCAAGATCTTGCAGGGAGGACTGAAGCTTTCTTT.

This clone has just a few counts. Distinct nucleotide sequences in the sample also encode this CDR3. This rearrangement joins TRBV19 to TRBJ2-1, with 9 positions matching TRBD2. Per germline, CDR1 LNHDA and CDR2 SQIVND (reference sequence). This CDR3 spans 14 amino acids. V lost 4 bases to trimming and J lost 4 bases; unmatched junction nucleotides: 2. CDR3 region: CASSSGGDYNEQFF. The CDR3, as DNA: TGTGCCAGTAGTAGCGGGGGGGATTACAATGAGCAGTTCTTC.

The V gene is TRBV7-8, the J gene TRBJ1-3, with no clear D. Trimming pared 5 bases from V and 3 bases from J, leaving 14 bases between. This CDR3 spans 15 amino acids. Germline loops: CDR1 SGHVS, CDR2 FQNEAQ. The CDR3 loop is CASSPLGLSGNTIYF. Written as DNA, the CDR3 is TGTGCCAGCAGCCCGCTGGGCCTGAGTGGAAACACCATATATTTT.

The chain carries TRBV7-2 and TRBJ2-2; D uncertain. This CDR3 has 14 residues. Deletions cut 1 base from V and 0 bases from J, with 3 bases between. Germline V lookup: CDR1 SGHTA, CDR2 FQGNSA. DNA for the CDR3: TGTGCCAGCAGCTTAGGAGCGAACACCGGGGAGCTGTTTTTT. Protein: CASSLGANTGELFF.

In nucleotides, the CDR3 is TGCGCCAGCAGCCGACAGGGTGGGAACACCGGGGAGCTGTTTTTT. Its translation: CASSRQGGNTGELFF. The rearrangement links TRBV5-1 to TRBJ2-2; 7 nucleotides agree with TRBD1. Germline V gives CDR1 SGHRS, CDR2 YFSETQ. Trimming took 4 bases from V and 1 from J; bases not matched to a gene: 4. This CDR3 has 15 residues.

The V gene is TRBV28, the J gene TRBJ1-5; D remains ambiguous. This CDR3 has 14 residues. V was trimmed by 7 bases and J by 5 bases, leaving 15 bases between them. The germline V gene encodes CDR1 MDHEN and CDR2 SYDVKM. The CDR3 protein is CASNAGGSYQPQHF. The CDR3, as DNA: TGTGCCAGCAACGCGGGAGGGTCCTATCAGCCCCAGCATTTT. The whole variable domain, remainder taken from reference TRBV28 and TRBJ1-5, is DVKVTQSSRYLVKRTGEKVFLECVQDMDHENMFWYRQDPGLGLRLIYFSYDVKMKEKGDIPEGYSVSREKKERFSLILESASTNQTSMYLCASNAGGSYQPQHFGDGTRLSIL.

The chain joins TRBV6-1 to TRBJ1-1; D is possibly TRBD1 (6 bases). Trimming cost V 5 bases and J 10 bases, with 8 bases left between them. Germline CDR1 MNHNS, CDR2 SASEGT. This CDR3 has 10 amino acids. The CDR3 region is CASSLGGAFF. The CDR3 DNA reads TGTGCCAGCAGTCTAGGGGGAGCTTTCTTT.

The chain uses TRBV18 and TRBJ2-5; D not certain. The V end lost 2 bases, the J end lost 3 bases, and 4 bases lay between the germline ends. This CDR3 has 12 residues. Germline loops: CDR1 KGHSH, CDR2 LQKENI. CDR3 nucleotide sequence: TGTGCCAGCTCACCAGTAGAAGAGACCCAGTACTTC. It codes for CASSPVEETQYF.

Here the CDR3 DNA reads TGCGCCAGCAGCCAAGAAACAGGCTACGAGCAGTACTTC. It is translated as CASSQETGYEQYF. The chain carries TRBV4-3 and TRBJ2-7, with D perhaps TRBD1 (5 bases). The V end was cut by 0 bases, the J end by 3 bases, with 6 bases between. Germline CDR1 reads LGHNA; CDR2 reads YSLEER. The CDR3 is made up of 13 amino acids.

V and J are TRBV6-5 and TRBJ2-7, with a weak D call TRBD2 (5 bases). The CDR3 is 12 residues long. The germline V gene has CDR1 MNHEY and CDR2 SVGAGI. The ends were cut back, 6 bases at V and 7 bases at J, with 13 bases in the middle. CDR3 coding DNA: TGTGCCAGCAGAGAGCCGGGAAAGGAGCAGTACTTC. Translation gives CASREPGKEQYF.

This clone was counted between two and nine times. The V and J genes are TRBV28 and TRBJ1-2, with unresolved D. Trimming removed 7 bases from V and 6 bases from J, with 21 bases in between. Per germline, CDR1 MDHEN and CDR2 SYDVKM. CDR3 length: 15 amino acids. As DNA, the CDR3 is TGTGCCAGCACCACTCCCGGGCGGGTCCCCCATGGCTACACCTTC. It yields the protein CASTTPGRVPHGYTF.

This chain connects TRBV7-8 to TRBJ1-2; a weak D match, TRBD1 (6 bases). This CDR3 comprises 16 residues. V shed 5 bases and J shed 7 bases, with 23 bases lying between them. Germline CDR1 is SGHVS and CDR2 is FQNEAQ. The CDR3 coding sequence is TGTGCCAGCAGCCCACGAAACAGGGAAACTATAGGTGGCTACACCTTC. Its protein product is CASSPRNRETIGGYTF.

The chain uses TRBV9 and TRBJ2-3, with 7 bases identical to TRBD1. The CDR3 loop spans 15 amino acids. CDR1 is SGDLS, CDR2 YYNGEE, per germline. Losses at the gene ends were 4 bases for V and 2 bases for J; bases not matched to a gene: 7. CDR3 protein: CASSPRQGYTDTQYF. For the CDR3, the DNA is TGTGCCAGCAGCCCCCGACAGGGTTACACAGATACGCAGTATTTT.

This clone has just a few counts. This chain's CDR3 is CASSPRTGVGGNTIYF. The CDR3 DNA sequence: TGTGCCAGCAGCCCGCGGACAGGCGTCGGGGGAAACACCATATATTTT. The chain links TRBV9 to TRBJ1-3, with TRBD1 identical over 7 bases. The CDR3 is 16 residues long. The V gene's germline CDR1 is SGDLS and CDR2 YYNGEE. J lost 4 bases, V lost 4 bases, and 11 bases had no gene match.

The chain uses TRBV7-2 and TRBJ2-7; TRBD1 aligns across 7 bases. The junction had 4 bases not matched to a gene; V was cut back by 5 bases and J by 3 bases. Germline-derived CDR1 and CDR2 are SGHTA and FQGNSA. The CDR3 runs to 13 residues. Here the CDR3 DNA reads TGTGCCAGCAGCGCCCGGGACAGCTACGAGCAGTACTTC. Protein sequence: CASSARDSYEQYF.

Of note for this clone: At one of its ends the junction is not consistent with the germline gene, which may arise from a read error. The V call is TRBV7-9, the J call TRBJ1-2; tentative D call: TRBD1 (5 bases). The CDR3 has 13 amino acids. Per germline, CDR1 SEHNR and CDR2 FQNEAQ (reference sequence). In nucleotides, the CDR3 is TGTGCCAGCAGCCCTAAGACAGCTTATGGCTACCCCTTC. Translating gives CASSPKTAYGYPF.

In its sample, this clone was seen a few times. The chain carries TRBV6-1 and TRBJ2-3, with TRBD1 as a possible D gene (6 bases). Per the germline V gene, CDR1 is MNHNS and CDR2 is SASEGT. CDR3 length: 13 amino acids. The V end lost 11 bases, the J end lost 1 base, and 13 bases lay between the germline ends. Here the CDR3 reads CAGQFRGTDTQYF. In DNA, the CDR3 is TGTGCCGGACAGTTTCGAGGCACAGATACGCAGTATTTT.

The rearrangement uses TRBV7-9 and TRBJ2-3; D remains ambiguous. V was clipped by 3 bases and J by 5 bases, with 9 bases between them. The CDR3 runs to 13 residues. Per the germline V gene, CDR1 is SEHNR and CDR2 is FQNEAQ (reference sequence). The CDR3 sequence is CASSLQAVDTQYF. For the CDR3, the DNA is TGTGCCAGCAGCTTGCAAGCTGTAGATACGCAGTATTTT.